The T cell receptor beta chain described here comes from a study of shared clonotypes between healthy human individuals. The investigators split CD4+ cells into a CD45RA+ naive subset and a CD45RA-negative memory subset. The CDR3 has 15 amino acids. Germline CDR1 reads MDHEN; CDR2 reads SYDVKM. Trimming left V 2 bases short and J 5 bases short, with 16 bases between. Here immunoSEQ multiplex PCR was the method, and the copy in TCRdb shows in-frame clones only, minus some. The sample records some 2,100,000 clones, about 94% being singletons. The receptor comes from a man aged 18 to 30 in good health. The sequenced sample consisted of naive CD4+ T cells sorted from blood. Described subset: CD45RA+ positively selected. The genes are TRBV28 and TRBJ2-7; D might be TRBD1 or TRBD2, each matching 5 bases. This CDR3 is CASSLTGGGVNEQYF. The CDR3 DNA is TGTGCCAGCAGTTTAACAGGTGGAGGTGTTAACGAGCAGTACTTC.